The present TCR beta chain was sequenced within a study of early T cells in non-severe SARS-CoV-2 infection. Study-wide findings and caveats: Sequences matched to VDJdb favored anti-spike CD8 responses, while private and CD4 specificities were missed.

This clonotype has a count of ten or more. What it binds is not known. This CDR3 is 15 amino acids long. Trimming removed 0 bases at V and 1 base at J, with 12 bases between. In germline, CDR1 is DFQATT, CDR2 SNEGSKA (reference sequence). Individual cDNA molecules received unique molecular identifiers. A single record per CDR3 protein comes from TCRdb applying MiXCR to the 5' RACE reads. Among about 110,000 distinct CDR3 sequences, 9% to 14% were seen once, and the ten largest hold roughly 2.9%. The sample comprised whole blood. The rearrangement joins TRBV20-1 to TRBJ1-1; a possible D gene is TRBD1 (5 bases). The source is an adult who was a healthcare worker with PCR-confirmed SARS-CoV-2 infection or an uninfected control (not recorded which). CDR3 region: CSARDGKGWNTEAFF. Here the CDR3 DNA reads TGCAGTGCTAGAGATGGAAAGGGGTGGAACACTGAAGCTTTCTTT.